The present T cell receptor (beta chain) was sequenced within a study of cytomegalovirus exposure and HLA in healthy donors. Trimming took 5 bases from V and 2 from J; bases not matched to a gene: 8. The CDR3 loop spans 15 amino acids. The germline gives CDR1 LNHDA, CDR2 SQIVND (reference sequence). Sequenced by immunoSEQ multiplex PCR; TCRdb stores in-frame clones only, minus some. The sample records approximately 200,000 clones, 80% to 90% being singletons. The receptor was derived from a woman under 40 in good health and CMV-seronegative. The chain couples TRBV19 to TRBJ2-5; 7 bases are shared with TRBD1. Sample: PBMCs. Here the CDR3 reads CASSLYRGPQETQYF. CDR3 DNA: TGTGCCAGTAGTCTCTACAGGGGACCGCAAGAGACCCAGTACTTC. Full variable domain (remainder filled in from reference TRBV19 and TRBJ2-5): DGGITQSPKYLFRKEGQNVTLSCEQNLNHDAMYWYRQDPGQGLRLIYYSQIVNDFQKGDIAEGYSVSREKKESFPLTVTSAQKNPTAFYLCASSLYRGPQETQYFGPGTRLLVL.